Each of the 5 T cell receptor beta chains below was sequenced from the same sample in a study of glioma-infiltrating T cells. TCR alpha and beta CDR3 regions were amplified from RNA using iRepertoire nested multiplex PCR. TCRdb processed the multiplex PCR reads anew with MiXCR; each CDR3 protein has one entry. Of about 140,000 distinct CDR3 sequences in the sample, approximately 40% are singletons; the top ten hold around 18%. Sequencing was carried out using glioma tissue, nonneoplastic brain tissue, or PBMCs (not recorded which). Every receptor here comes from a human donor with low-grade glioma or glioblastoma, undergoing nonglioma brain surgery, or in good health (not recorded which).

There are a few counts of this clonotype. This rearrangement joins TRBV29-1 to TRBJ2-7; no clear D. V was shortened by 6 bases and J by 0 bases, with 9 bases between the two germline ends. This CDR3 is built from 12 residues. Per germline, CDR1 SQVTM and CDR2 ANQGSEA. The CDR3 reads CSVTSSSYEQYF. The CDR3 DNA is TGCAGCGTCACCTCAAGCTCCTACGAGCAGTACTTC.

J is TRBJ2-2 and V is TRBV7-2; D is unclear. The CDR3 contains 14 residues. V lost 3 bases and J lost 4, with 9 bases in between. Germline CDR1 and CDR2: SGHTA and FQGNSA. This CDR3 is CASSFIRSTGELFF. The CDR3 DNA reads as TGTGCCAGCAGCTTTATCCGATCCACCGGGGAGCTGTTTTTT.

A word on this clonotype: This could be a read error, since a much larger clone is one nucleotide away. The rearrangement links TRBV6-6 to TRBJ2-5; D is perhaps TRBD1 (5 bases). The V end was cut by 11 bases, the J end by 5 bases, with 15 bases between. The CDR3 extends over 12 amino acids. Germline CDR1 MNHNY, CDR2 SVGAGI (reference sequence). The CDR3 protein is CACDGHLETQYF. In nucleotides, the CDR3 is TGTGCCTGCGACGGACATTTGGAGACCCAGTACTTC.

For this clonotype: The junction departs from germline at one end; a sequencing error may be responsible. The gene calls are TRBV2 and TRBJ1-1; 7 bases match TRBD1. CDR1 SNHLY and CDR2 FYNNEI come from the germline V gene. CDR3 length equals 13 residues. Written as DNA, the CDR3 is TGTGCCAGCAGTGGGGACAGTAACAATGAAGCTTTCTTT. Its protein product is CASSGDSNNEAFF. The variable domain in full, completed from reference TRBV2 and TRBJ1-1, reads EPEVTQTPSHQVTQMGQEVILRCVPISNHLYFYWYRQILGQKVEFLVSFYNNEISEKSEIFDDQFSVERPDGSNFTLKIRSTKLEDSAMYFCASSGDSNNEAFFGQGTRLTVV.

This clonotype was observed a few times. V usage is TRBV6-6 and J usage is TRBJ2-4; D remains ambiguous. The CDR3 loop spans 14 amino acids. With 0 bases removed from V and 8 bases from J, the gap between germline ends came to 11 bases. Germline CDR1 MNHNY, CDR2 SVGAGI (reference sequence). The CDR3: CASSYSLREDIQYF. The CDR3 DNA reads as TGTGCCAGCAGTTACTCCTTGCGAGAGGACATTCAGTACTTC.